The text below deals with one T cell receptor (beta chain). V was pared by 6 bases and J by 1 base, with 8 bases of the junction left unmatched. Germline V gene data show CDR1 as SQVTM and CDR2 as ANQGSEA. This CDR3 region has 16 residues. During active infection, Seattle patients enrolled and were then monitored through disease. These data are taken from a study of blood T cell repertoires in COVID-19. In the study overall: COVID-19 samples, acute and convalescent, were from the United States, Italy and Spain. T cells, B-cell-depleted T cells, or PBMCs provided the cDNA or gDNA that served as material.

Original data processing: Researchers report that nucleated cell counts were estimated from reference gene primer amplification. Only in-frame clones appear in the TCRdb table, and some are missing; sequencing was by immunoSEQ multiplex PCR. V and J calls and clone size are copied from that table; D and trimming were computed from the DNA. The table lists 200,000 to 250,000 clones, around 89% of them singletons. Sequenced material: peripheral blood. The V call is TRBV29-1, the J call TRBJ2-7, with 14 bases identical to TRBD2. The receptor was isolated from a man aged 30 to 45 with COVID-19, enrolled during active disease. The CDR3 spells CSVGPGLAGGSYEQYF. The CDR3 DNA sequence: TGCAGCGTGGGTCCCGGACTAGCGGGAGGTTCCTACGAGCAGTACTTC.